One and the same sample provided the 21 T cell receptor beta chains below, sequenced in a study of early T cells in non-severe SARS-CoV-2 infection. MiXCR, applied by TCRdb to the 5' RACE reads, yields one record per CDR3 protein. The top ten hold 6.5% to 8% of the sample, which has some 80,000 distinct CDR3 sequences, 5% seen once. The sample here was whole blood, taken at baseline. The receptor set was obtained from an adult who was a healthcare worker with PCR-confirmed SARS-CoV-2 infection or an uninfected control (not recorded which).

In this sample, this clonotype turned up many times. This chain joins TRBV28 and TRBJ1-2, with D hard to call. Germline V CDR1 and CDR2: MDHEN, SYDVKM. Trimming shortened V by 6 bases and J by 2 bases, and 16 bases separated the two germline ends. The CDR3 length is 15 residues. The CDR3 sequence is CASSPFDGENYGYTF. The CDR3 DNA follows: TGTGCCAGCAGCCCGTTCGACGGTGAGAACTATGGCTACACCTTC.

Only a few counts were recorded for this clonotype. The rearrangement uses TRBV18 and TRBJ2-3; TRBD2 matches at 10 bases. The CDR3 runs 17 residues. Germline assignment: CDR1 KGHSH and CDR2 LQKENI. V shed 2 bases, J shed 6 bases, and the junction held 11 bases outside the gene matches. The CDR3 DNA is TGTGCCAGCTCACCATTTTCTAGCGGGAGTAGAATGGATACGCAGTATTTT. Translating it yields CASSPFSSGSRMDTQYF.

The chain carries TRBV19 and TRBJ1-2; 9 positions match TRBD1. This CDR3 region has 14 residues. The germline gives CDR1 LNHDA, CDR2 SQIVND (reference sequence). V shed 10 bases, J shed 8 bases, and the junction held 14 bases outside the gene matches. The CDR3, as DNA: TGTGCCATTCATGCCGGGACAGGGCCCATGGGCTACACCTTC. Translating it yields CAIHAGTGPMGYTF. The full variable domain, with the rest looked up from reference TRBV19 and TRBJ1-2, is DGGITQSPKYLFRKEGQNVTLSCEQNLNHDAMYWYRQDPGQGLRLIYYSQIVNDFQKGDIAEGYSVSREKKESFPLTVTSAQKNPTAFYLCAIHAGTGPMGYTFGSGTRLTVV.

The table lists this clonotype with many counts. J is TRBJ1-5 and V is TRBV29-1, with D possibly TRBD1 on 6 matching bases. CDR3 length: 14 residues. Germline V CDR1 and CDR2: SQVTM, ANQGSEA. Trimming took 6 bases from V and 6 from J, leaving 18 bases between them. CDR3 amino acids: CSVIPQGTTQPQHF. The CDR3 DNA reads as TGCAGCGTCATCCCCCAGGGGACGACTCAGCCCCAGCATTTT.

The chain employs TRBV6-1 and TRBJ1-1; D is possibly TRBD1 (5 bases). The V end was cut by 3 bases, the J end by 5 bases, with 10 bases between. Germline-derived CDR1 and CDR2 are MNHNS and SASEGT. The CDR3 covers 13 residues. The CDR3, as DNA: TGTGCCAGCAGTGAGGGGGGGGTAACTGAAGCTTTCTTT. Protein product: CASSEGGVTEAFF.

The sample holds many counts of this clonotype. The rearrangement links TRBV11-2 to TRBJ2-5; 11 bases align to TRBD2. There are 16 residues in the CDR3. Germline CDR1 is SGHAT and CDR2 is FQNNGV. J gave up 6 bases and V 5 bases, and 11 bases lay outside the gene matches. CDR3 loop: CASSVRLAGSSQTQYF. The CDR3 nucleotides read TGTGCCAGCAGCGTCCGACTAGCGGGATCGAGCCAGACCCAGTACTTC.

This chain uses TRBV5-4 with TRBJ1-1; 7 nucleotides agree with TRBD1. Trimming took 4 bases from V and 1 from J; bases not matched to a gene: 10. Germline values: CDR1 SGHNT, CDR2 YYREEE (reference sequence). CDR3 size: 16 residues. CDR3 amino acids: CASSDRTGAPNTEAFF. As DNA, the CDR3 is TGTGCCAGCAGCGACCGAACAGGGGCCCCGAACACTGAAGCTTTCTTT.

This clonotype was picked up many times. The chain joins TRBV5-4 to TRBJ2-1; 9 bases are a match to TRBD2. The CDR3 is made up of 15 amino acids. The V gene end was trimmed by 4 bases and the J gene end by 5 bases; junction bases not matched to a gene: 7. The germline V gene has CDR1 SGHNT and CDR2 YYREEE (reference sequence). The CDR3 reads CASSPSGMENNEQFF. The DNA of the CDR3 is TGTGCCAGCAGCCCTAGCGGGATGGAGAACAATGAGCAGTTCTTC.

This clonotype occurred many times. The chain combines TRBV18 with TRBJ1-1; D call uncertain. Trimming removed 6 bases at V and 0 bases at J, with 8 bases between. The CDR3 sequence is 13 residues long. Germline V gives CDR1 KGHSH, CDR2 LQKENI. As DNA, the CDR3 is TGTGCCAGCTCCCCCCGAATGAACACTGAAGCTTTCTTT. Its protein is CASSPRMNTEAFF.

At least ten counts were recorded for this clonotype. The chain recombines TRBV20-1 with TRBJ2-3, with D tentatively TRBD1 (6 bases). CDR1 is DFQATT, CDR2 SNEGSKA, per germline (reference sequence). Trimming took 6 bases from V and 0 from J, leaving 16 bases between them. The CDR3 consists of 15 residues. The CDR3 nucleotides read TGCAGTGCCTTACTCATCAGGGGTAGCACAGATACGCAGTATTTT. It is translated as CSALLIRGSTDTQYF.

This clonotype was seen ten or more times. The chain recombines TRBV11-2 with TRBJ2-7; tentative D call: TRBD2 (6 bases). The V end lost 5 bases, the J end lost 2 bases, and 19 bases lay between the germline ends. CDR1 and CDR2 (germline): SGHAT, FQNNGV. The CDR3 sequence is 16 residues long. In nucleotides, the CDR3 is TGTGCCAGCAGCCCCTATGCCGGGACTGCAGCCTACGAGCAGTACTTC. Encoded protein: CASSPYAGTAAYEQYF.

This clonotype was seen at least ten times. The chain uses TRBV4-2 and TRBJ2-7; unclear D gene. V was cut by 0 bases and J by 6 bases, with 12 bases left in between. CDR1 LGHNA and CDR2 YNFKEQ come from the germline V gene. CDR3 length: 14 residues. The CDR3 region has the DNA TGTGCCAGCAGCCAAGATCCGGGTATCAGCGAGCAGTACTTC. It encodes CASSQDPGISEQYF.

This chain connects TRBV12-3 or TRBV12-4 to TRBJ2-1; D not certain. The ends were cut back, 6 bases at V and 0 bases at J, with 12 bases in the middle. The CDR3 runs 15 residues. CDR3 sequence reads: CASSGRVGSYNEQFF. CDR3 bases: TGTGCCAGCAGCGGTCGGGTTGGCTCCTACAATGAGCAGTTCTTC.

CDR3: CASSPLTGVLFF. DNA of the CDR3: TGTGCCAGCTCACCATTGACAGGGGTTCTGTTTTTT. V and J are TRBV18 and TRBJ1-4, with 8 positions matching TRBD1. Germline CDR1 is KGHSH and CDR2 is LQKENI. The V and J ends lost 2 bases and 14 bases, in that order; junction bases with no gene match: 4. This CDR3 comprises 12 residues.

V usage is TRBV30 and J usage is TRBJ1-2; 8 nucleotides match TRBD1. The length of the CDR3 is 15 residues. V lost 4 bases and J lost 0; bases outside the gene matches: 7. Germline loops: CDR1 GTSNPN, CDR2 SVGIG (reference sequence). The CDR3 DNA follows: TGTGCCTGGACTCGGACAGGGATTTCTAACTATGGCTACACCTTC. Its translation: CAWTRTGISNYGYTF.

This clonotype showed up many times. This chain's CDR3 is CASSLGTTSAAYEQYF. The CDR3 DNA reads TGTGCCAGCAGCTTAGGAACAACTAGCGCCGCCTACGAGCAGTACTTC. The chain has TRBV7-2 and TRBJ2-7, with TRBD2 matching 7 bases. V lost 1 base and J lost 2; bases outside the gene matches: 8. The CDR3 has 16 residues. Germline V gene sequence: CDR1 SGHTA, CDR2 FQGNSA. The full variable domain, in which reference TRBV7-2 and TRBJ2-7 provide the parts outside the CDR3, is GAGVSQSPSNKVTEKGKDVELRCDPISGHTALYWYRQSLGQGLEFLIYFQGNSAPDKSGLPSDRFSAERTGGSVSTLTIQRTQQEDSAVYLCASSLGTTSAAYEQYFGPGTRLTVT.

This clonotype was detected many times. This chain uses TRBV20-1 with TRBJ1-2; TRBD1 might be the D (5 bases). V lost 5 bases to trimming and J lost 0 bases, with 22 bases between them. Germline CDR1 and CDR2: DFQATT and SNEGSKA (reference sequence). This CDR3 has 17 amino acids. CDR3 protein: CSAPTRGRAPPNYGYTF. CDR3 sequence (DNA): TGCAGTGCTCCAACGCGGGGCCGAGCGCCTCCTAACTATGGCTACACCTTC.

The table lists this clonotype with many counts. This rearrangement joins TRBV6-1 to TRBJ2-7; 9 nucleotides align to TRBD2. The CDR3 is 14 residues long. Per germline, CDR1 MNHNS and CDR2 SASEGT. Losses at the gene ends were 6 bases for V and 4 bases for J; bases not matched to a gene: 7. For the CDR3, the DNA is TGTGCCAGCAGGCGTAGCGGGAGTCAGTACGAGCAGTACTTC. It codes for CASRRSGSQYEQYF.

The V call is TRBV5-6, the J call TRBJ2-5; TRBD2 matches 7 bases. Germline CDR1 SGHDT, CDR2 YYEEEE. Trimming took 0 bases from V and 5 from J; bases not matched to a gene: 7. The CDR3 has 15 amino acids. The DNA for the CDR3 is TGTGCCAGCAGCTTGGCGGCGGGAGCTGGGGAGACCCAGTACTTC. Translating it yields CASSLAAGAGETQYF.

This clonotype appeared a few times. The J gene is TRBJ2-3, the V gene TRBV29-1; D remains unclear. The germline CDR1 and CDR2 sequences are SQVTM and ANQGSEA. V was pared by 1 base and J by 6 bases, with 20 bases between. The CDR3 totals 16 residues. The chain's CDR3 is CSVEGGSRPQLDTQYF. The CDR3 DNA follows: TGCAGCGTTGAAGGCGGCTCTAGACCCCAACTCGATACGCAGTATTTT.

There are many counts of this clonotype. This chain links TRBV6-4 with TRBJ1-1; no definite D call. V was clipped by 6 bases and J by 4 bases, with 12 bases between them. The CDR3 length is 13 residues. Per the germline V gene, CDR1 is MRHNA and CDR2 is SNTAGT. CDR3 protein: CASSRDLGTEAFF. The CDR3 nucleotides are TGTGCCAGCAGCCGGGATTTGGGCACTGAAGCTTTCTTT.